The 29 T cell receptor beta chains reported below all come from one sample, sequenced in a study of cytomegalovirus exposure and HLA in healthy donors. Researchers ran the PCR with 60 Vbeta and 13 Jbeta primers. TCRdb's table, derived via immunoSEQ multiplex PCR, lists solely in-frame clones and lacks some. This repertoire shows some 120,000 clones, 70% to 80% found once; its top ten account for around 3%. The sequencing sample was made of PBMCs. These receptors came from a woman in her late teens or twenties in good health and CMV-seropositive.

The chain has TRBV12-5 and TRBJ2-1, with D possibly TRBD2 on 5 matching bases. There are 15 residues in the CDR3. V was cut by 1 base and J by 0 bases, with 7 bases left in between. Germline values: CDR1 LGHNT, CDR2 FRNRAP. The CDR3 DNA reads as TGTGCTAGTGGTTTGGGACGGGGCTCCTACAATGAGCAGTTCTTC. Translation gives CASGLGRGSYNEQFF. Together with reference TRBV12-5 and TRBJ2-1, the CDR3 gives the full variable domain: DARVTQTPRHKVTEMGQEVTMRCQPILGHNTVFWYRQTMMQGLELLAYFRNRAPLDDSGMPKDRFSAEMPDATLATLKIQPSEPRDSAVYFCASGLGRGSYNEQFFGPGTRLTVL.

V gene TRBV5-1 combines with J gene TRBJ2-2; 8 bases align to TRBD1. V was clipped by 4 bases and J by 5 bases; unmatched bases: 4. The CDR3 spans 14 residues. Per germline, CDR1 SGHRS and CDR2 YFSETQ. The DNA of the CDR3 is TGCGCCAGCAGCCCCGGACAGGGAACCGGGGAGCTGTTTTTT. Residues: CASSPGQGTGELFF. The full variable domain, its missing parts supplied by reference TRBV5-1 and TRBJ2-2, is KAGVTQTPRYLIKTRGQQVTLSCSPISGHRSVSWYQQTPGQGLQFLFEYFSETQRNKGNFPGRFSGRQFSNSRSEMNVSTLELGDSALYLCASSPGQGTGELFFGEGSRLTVL.

V and J are TRBV5-1 and TRBJ1-2, with D possibly TRBD1 on 5 matching bases. V lost 0 bases and J lost 0, with 9 bases in between. This CDR3 has 15 residues. Looked up from germline, CDR1 is SGHRS and CDR2 is YFSETQ. Here the CDR3 reads CASSLGGVANYGYTF. The CDR3 nucleotides are TGCGCCAGCAGCTTGGGGGGGGTAGCTAACTATGGCTACACCTTC.

This clone was detected only a few times. The chain has TRBV6-6 and TRBJ1-1; no firm D call. The V end lost 7 bases, the J end lost 1 base, and 10 bases lay between the germline ends. The CDR3 covers 13 residues. Germline CDR1 reads MNHNY; CDR2 reads SVGAGI (reference sequence). CDR3 bases: TGTGCCAGCAAGGTTGAGGGGAACACTGAAGCTTTCTTT. Its translation is CASKVEGNTEAFF.

This clone was recorded many times. V gene TRBV7-2 combines with J gene TRBJ1-4, with TRBD1 matching 7 bases. This CDR3 is 16 amino acids long. Germline V lookup: CDR1 SGHTA, CDR2 FQGNSA. V lost 5 bases, J lost 5 bases, and 11 bases stayed unmatched. This CDR3 reads CASSPGGPGANEKLFF. The DNA for the CDR3 is TGTGCCAGCAGCCCAGGGGGGCCGGGGGCAAATGAAAAACTGTTTTTT.

J is TRBJ1-1 and V is TRBV5-6, with 9 bases matching TRBD1. The CDR3 has 14 amino acids. CDR1 is SGHDT, CDR2 YYEEEE, per germline. The ends lost 0 bases at V and 6 bases at J; junction bases unmatched: 3. CDR3 nucleotides: TGTGCCAGCAGCTTGGTTAGGACAGGGGCTGAAGCTTTCTTT. Translating it yields CASSLVRTGAEAFF.

V gene TRBV11-3 combines with J gene TRBJ2-3, with TRBD2 identical over 8 bases. The CDR3 runs 14 residues. V shed 4 bases, J shed 4 bases, and the junction held 4 bases outside the gene matches. Germline CDR1 is SGHNT and CDR2 is YENEEA. The CDR3 DNA reads TGTGCCAGCAGCTCGGGGGGGGTGGCAGATACGCAGTATTTT. Encoded protein: CASSSGGVADTQYF.

The chain recombines TRBV5-1 with TRBJ2-1; a weak D match, TRBD2 (5 bases). There are 15 residues in the CDR3. Per germline, CDR1 SGHRS and CDR2 YFSETQ. V shed 5 bases and J shed 7 bases, with 19 bases lying between them. CDR3 region: CASSTLSADVNEQFF. DNA for the CDR3: TGCGCCAGCAGTACCCTTAGCGCGGATGTGAATGAGCAGTTCTTC.

This clone was found a few times. The rearrangement joins TRBV19 to TRBJ1-5, with D hard to call. The CDR3 spans 15 residues. Germline loops: CDR1 LNHDA, CDR2 SQIVND (reference sequence). The V gene lost 5 bases and the J gene lost 2 bases, with 13 bases spanning the gap. Here the CDR3 DNA reads TGTGCCAGTAGTTGGAAGACTTGGGGCAATCAGCCCCAGCATTTT. As protein: CASSWKTWGNQPQHF.

Comment on this clone: This may arise from a read error, as a much more abundant clone is one base away. V is TRBV7-3 and J is TRBJ1-1; D remains unclear. The CDR3 is 12 amino acids. Germline loops: CDR1 SGHTA, CDR2 FQGTGA. The CDR3 DNA follows: TGTTCCAGCAAGGCGGAGAACACTGAAGCTTTCTTT. Its translation: CSSKAENTEAFF.

This clone was detected only a few times. One end of the junction varies from germline; a read error may be responsible. The gene calls are TRBV7-7 and TRBJ2-7; D perhaps matches TRBD2 (6 bases). Per the germline V gene, CDR1 is SSHAT and CDR2 is FNYEAQ (reference sequence). The CDR3 loop spans 12 amino acids. CDR3 DNA: TGTGCTAGCAGCCCCATCGGGGGAGAGCAGTACTTC. Protein sequence: CASSPIGGEQYF.

This clone was seen a few times. This chain links TRBV12-1 with TRBJ2-7; the table's D call TRBD1 went unverified against the DNA. TRBV12-1 is shown as a pseudogene. This CDR3 is built from 14 residues. CDR3 in amino acids: CASSARQGRDEQYF. The CDR3 coding sequence is TGTGCCAGCAGCGCCCGACAGGGGAGAGACGAGCAGTACTTC.

The gene calls are TRBV5-4 and TRBJ1-1; TRBD1 agrees at 9 bases. V dropped 1 base and J dropped 5; count of bases not matched to a gene: 6. This CDR3 is 15 amino acids long. CDR1 SGHNT and CDR2 YYREEE come from the germline V gene (reference sequence). The CDR3 DNA follows: TGTGCCAGCAGCTTGCCTGGACAGGGGTTAACTGAAGCTTTCTTT. Translated, it gives CASSLPGQGLTEAFF.

This clone showed up just a few times. CDR3: CASSLARTHSRQNTIYF. Here the CDR3 DNA reads TGTGCCAGCAGCTTAGCGAGGACCCACTCAAGACAGAACACCATATATTTT. The rearrangement uses TRBV7-8 and TRBJ1-3; possible D gene TRBD1, 5 bases. Germline CDR1 SGHVS, CDR2 FQNEAQ. V shed 0 bases and J shed 7 bases, with 19 bases lying between them. The CDR3 is 17 residues long.

The rearrangement uses TRBV19 and TRBJ2-3, with TRBD2 matching over 8 bases. The CDR3 is 14 residues long. J lost 4 bases, V lost 8 bases, and 8 bases had no gene match. Germline lookup yields CDR1 LNHDA and CDR2 SQIVND (reference sequence). Here the CDR3 DNA reads TGTGCCAGTGGCGAGCCCGGGAGGGCAGATACGCAGTATTTT. This gives the protein CASGEPGRADTQYF.

This sequence joins TRBV9 and TRBJ1-2; 7 bases agree with TRBD1. The CDR3 covers 15 residues. Trimming took 0 bases from V and 6 from J; bases not matched to a gene: 8. Germline loops: CDR1 SGDLS, CDR2 YYNGEE. For the CDR3, the DNA is TGTGCCAGCAGCGTAGGCAGGACAGGACAAGATGGCTACACCTTC. It encodes CASSVGRTGQDGYTF.

The rearrangement uses TRBV6-1 and TRBJ1-1; D is unclear. This CDR3 has 15 amino acids. V lost 5 bases and J lost 4, with 17 bases in between. Per the germline V gene, CDR1 is MNHNS and CDR2 is SASEGT. The DNA of the CDR3 is TGTGCCAGCAGTAATAGCCCTCACCGAGTCACTGAAGCTTTCTTT. This gives the protein CASSNSPHRVTEAFF.

The chain joins TRBV5-6 to TRBJ1-5; D unresolved. This CDR3 comprises 12 residues. V lost 2 bases to trimming and J lost 5 bases, with 5 bases between them. Germline V gives CDR1 SGHDT, CDR2 YYEEEE. In DNA, the CDR3 is TGTGCCAGCAGCTTATTAGATCAGCCCCAGCATTTT. This gives the protein CASSLLDQPQHF.

The chain recombines TRBV6-6 with TRBJ2-5, with D perhaps TRBD1 (6 bases). V was shortened by 0 bases and J by 3 bases, with 8 bases between the two germline ends. The CDR3 is made up of 14 amino acids. Germline V lookup: CDR1 MNHNY, CDR2 SVGAGI (reference sequence). Here the CDR3 reads CASSYSNREETQYF. CDR3 DNA: TGTGCCAGCAGTTACTCGAACAGGGAAGAGACCCAGTACTTC.

The chain joins TRBV7-2 to TRBJ2-7, with TRBD1 identical over 8 bases. V shed 1 base, J shed 2 bases, and the junction held 4 bases outside the gene matches. The CDR3 has 15 amino acids. Germline values: CDR1 SGHTA, CDR2 FQGNSA. This chain's CDR3 is CASSLDRGEPYEQYF. DNA of the CDR3: TGTGCCAGCAGCTTAGACAGGGGGGAACCCTACGAGCAGTACTTC.

The V and J genes are TRBV20-1 and TRBJ2-1; perhaps TRBD2 as D (6 bases). There are 11 residues in the CDR3. In germline, CDR1 is DFQATT, CDR2 SNEGSKA (reference sequence). Trimming stripped 4 bases from V and 8 bases from J, with 9 bases between. The CDR3 region has the DNA TGCAGTGCTATTAGCGGATATGAGCAGTTCTTC. It specifies CSAISGYEQFF.

The V call is TRBV19, the J call TRBJ1-1; 8 bases are shared with TRBD1. The germline gives CDR1 LNHDA, CDR2 SQIVND (reference sequence). V lost 3 bases to trimming and J lost 3 bases; unmatched junction nucleotides: 15. The CDR3 consists of 18 residues. CDR3 nucleotide sequence: TGTGCCAGTAGTATCTGGGACAGGCGGGCAGGCGGGGACACTGAAGCTTTCTTT. Translation: CASSIWDRRAGGDTEAFF.

The J gene is TRBJ2-5, the V gene TRBV27, with 11 bases lining up with TRBD2. The DNA end is a closer match to TRBJ2-7, so the J assignment may be wrong. The CDR3 contains 14 residues. Germline values: CDR1 MNHEY, CDR2 SMNVEV (reference sequence). CDR3 sequence reads: CASRIAGGLGEQYF. DNA of the CDR3: TGTGCCAGCAGGATAGCGGGAGGGTTGGGCGAGCAGTACTTC.

V is TRBV7-6 and J is TRBJ2-7, with no clear D. Germline-derived CDR1 and CDR2 are SGHVS and FNYEAQ. Trimming shortened V by 0 bases and J by 2 bases, and 5 bases separated the two germline ends. The CDR3 loop spans 13 amino acids. The CDR3 DNA reads as TGTGCCAGCAGCTTAGCTGCAGCCTACGAGCAGTACTTC. Translated: CASSLAAAYEQYF.

The chain is built from TRBV5-1 and TRBJ2-7; 15 nucleotides agree with TRBD2. In germline, CDR1 is SGHRS, CDR2 YFSETQ. The CDR3 contains 18 residues. The V segment lost 3 bases and the J segment 6 bases; nucleotides outside the gene matches: 13. CDR3 sequence reads: CASSWRAGTSGRSGEQYF. The CDR3 DNA reads TGCGCCAGCAGCTGGAGGGCAGGGACTAGCGGGAGGTCGGGCGAGCAGTACTTC.

The rearrangement joins TRBV7-8 to TRBJ2-5; the match to TRBD1 covers 9 bases. This CDR3 has 14 residues. Germline V gene sequence: CDR1 SGHVS, CDR2 FQNEAQ. V dropped 3 bases and J dropped 4; count of bases not matched to a gene: 3. In DNA form, the CDR3 reads TGTGCCAGCAGCTTTGGGACAGGGACAGAGACCCAGTACTTC. This encodes CASSFGTGTETQYF.

This rearrangement joins TRBV18 to TRBJ2-1; D is uncertain. V gave up 5 bases and J gave up 8 bases, with 7 bases separating them. The CDR3 runs to 11 residues. From germline, CDR1 is KGHSH and CDR2 LQKENI. In nucleotides, the CDR3 is TGTGCCAGCTCATCCCTCCATGAGCAGTTCTTC. It yields the protein CASSSLHEQFF.

This clone appeared a few times. The chain carries TRBV10-1 and TRBJ2-1; perhaps TRBD2 as D (6 bases). The V gene's germline CDR1 is WNHNN and CDR2 SYGVQD (reference sequence). V was cut by 3 bases and J by 4 bases, with 22 bases left in between. The CDR3 totals 18 residues. CDR3 sequence (DNA): TGCGCCAGCAGTGATCATTCCGGGGGTAGAAGAAGTTACAATGAGCAGTTCTTC. Amino acid sequence: CASSDHSGGRRSYNEQFF.

This clone came up a few times. The chain couples TRBV5-1 to TRBJ2-1, with D maybe TRBD2 (6 bases). Trimming took off 2 bases at V and 3 bases at J, with 12 bases between the two ends. Germline values: CDR1 SGHRS, CDR2 YFSETQ. This CDR3 is 15 amino acids long. CDR3 amino acids: CASSLSMGGYNEQFF. For the CDR3, the DNA is TGCGCCAGCAGCTTAAGTATGGGGGGCTACAATGAGCAGTTCTTC.